This T cell receptor (beta chain) stems from a study of blood T cell repertoires in COVID-19 (dated by TCRdb to 2019 to 2021). Concerning the study at large: The collaborator samples originated in the United States, Italy and Spain and spanned the acute and convalescent phases of COVID-19. The material from the prospective study consisted of cDNA or gDNA derived from T cells, B-cell-depleted T cells, or PBMCs. Subjects who had been exposed to COVID-19, were actively infected with it, or had recovered from it provided the deeply sampled blood TCRbeta repertoires that made up the dataset. A freely available public database, intended as a resource for researchers studying the immune response to SARS-CoV-2, is where the repertoires were released. Samples came from the ongoing ImmuneRACE study (first 160 participants) plus 1,254 subjects from 6 global collaborators. Sample metadata almost always included a de-identified subject ID, COVID-19 status, age in years and sex. Where available, HLA class I and class II types were obtained from metadata supplied by the sample provider rather than from assay-based typing. General conclusions and limits of the study: The amount of clinical and demographic metadata varied by source and participant and was provided uncurated.

To note about this clone: Its antigen is not yet known. The input lacks base qualities; no much larger clone sits a single base away.

From V the trimming removes 1 base and from J it removes 5 bases, while the gene matches leave 5 bases of the junction unaccounted for. From cysteine to phenylalanine, the CDR3 is 15 amino acids long. The retained sequence is limited to the CDR3, 45 bases, with the frame set at the first base. The CDR1 and CDR2 encoded by the germline V gene are ENHRY and SYGVKD. TCRbeta CDR3 regions were amplified from genomic DNA using the immunoSEQ Assay, a bias-controlled multiplex PCR. Per the authors' processing: The number of nucleated cells in each sample was estimated from the amplification of reference gene primers within the assay. Sequence reads were collapsed and filtered to measure the absolute abundance of every unique TCRbeta CDR3 rearrangement. For each sample, productive Simpson clonality was calculated as the square root of Simpson's diversity index across productive rearrangements. What TCRdb holds here is the immuneACCESS table cut down to in-frame rearrangements. Part of the clones is not present; checked against another copy, under half of the missing clones reflect an unresolved V gene, and the others are unexplained. The D gene and trimming were derived from the DNA, and the V and J assignments and clone size from that table. The table for this sample lists fewer than 200,000 clones; about 87% of them were counted only once. The ten largest make up roughly 2.5% of the sample.

Collaborating institutions collected whole blood in K2EDTA tubes following their own protocols. For TCRbeta analysis, collaborators shipped samples in one of three forms: frozen whole blood, isolated PBMCs, or DNA extracted from either of those sample types. Input material: peripheral blood. This TCR derives from a middle-aged man with active or convalescent COVID-19. The chain is made from TRBV10-3 and TRBJ1-1, with 9 junctional bases fitting TRBD1. The CDR3 protein: CAISEYRGRGTEAFF. Read as DNA, the sequence is TGTGCCATCAGTGAGTACAGGGGGCGAGGGACTGAAGCTTTCTTT.